This T cell receptor (beta chain) emerged from a study of blood T cell repertoires in COVID-19. Study-wide context: The origin of the acute and convalescent COVID-19 samples was the United States, Italy and Spain. T cells, B-cell-depleted T cells, or PBMCs provided the cDNA or gDNA that served as material.

In the original workflow: Amplification of reference gene primers provided the estimated nucleated cell counts. Using immunoSEQ multiplex PCR, the repertoire was profiled, and TCRdb retains in-frame clones only, with some absent. From that table come the V and J calls and clone size; the DNA was used to work out D and trimming. Here the sample spans 35,000 to 50,000 clones, nearly 90% being singletons. Germline V CDR1 and CDR2: SGHNT, YENEEA. CDR3 length: 16 amino acids. J lost 5 bases, V lost 3 bases, and 6 bases had no gene match. The sequencing sample was made of peripheral blood. V gene TRBV11-3 combines with J gene TRBJ2-1; 11 bases are a match to TRBD1. The source is a man in his sixties with acute or convalescent COVID-19. The CDR3 region is CASSLEGTGGHNEQFF. The CDR3 bases are TGTGCCAGCAGCTTGGAAGGGACAGGGGGACACAATGAGCAGTTCTTC.